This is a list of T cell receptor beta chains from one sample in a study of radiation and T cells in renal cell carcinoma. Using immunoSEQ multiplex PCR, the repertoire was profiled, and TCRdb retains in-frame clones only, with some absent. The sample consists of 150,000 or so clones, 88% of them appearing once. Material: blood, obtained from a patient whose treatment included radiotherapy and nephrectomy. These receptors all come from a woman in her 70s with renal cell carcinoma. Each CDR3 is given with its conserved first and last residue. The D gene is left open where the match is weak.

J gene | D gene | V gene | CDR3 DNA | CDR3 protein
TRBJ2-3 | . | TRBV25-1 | TGTGCCAGCAGTAATACCGGGGGGCCCATAGATACGCAGTATTTT | CASSNTGGPIDTQYF
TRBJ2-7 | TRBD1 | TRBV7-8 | TGTGCCAGCAGCCCGTCCCCGGGACAGGGTGACGAGCAGTACTTC | CASSPSPGQGDEQYF
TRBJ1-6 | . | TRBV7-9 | TGTGCCACCAATTCACCCCTCCACTTT | CATNSPLHF
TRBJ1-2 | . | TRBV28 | TGTGCCAGCAGTTTAAACAGTCAGGGTAACTATGGCTACACCTTC | CASSLNSQGNYGYTF
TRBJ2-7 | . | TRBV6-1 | TGTGCCAGCAGTGAAGCTGGCAATTCCTACGAGCAGTACTTC | CASSEAGNSYEQYF
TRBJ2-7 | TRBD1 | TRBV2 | TGTGCCAGCAGTGTCGGACAGGGGTACGAGCAGTACTTC | CASSVGQGYEQYF
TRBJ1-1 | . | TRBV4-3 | TGCGCCAGCAGCCAAGGTAGCAGTATGAACACTGAAGCTTTCTTT | CASSQGSSMNTEAFF
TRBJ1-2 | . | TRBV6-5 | TGTGCCAGCAGTTCAACCGGGACTGTCAGTACTGGCTACACCTTC | CASSSTGTVSTGYTF
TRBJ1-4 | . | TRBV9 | TGTGCCAGCAGCCAAAACGAAAAACTGTTTTTT | CASSQNEKLFF
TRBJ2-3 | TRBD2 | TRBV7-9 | TGTGCCAGCAGCTTAGAAGGCTTAGCGGGGTCAGATACGCAGTATTTT | CASSLEGLAGSDTQYF
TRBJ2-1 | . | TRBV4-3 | TGCGCCAGCAGCCAGAGGGGGGGCAACGGGAATGAGCAGTTCTTC | CASSQRGGNGNEQFF